These 24 T cell receptor beta chains were sequenced from one sample in a study of T cells in narcolepsy. This table comes from immunoSEQ multiplex PCR, and its TCRdb copy is limited to in-frame clones, with some not included. The sample lists 15,000 to 20,000 clones; around 86% were seen once. Sequencing used memory (CD45RA-) CD4+ T cells from blood. All receptors come from a human donor in good health.

This sequence joins TRBV5-5 and TRBJ1-6; tentative D call: TRBD1 (6 bases). V was pared by 4 bases and J by 7 bases, with 12 bases between. Germline V gene sequence: CDR1 SGHKS, CDR2 YYEKEE (reference sequence). This CDR3 has 14 residues. The CDR3 is CASSNPGQNSPLHF. The CDR3 DNA sequence: TGTGCCAGCAGCAATCCCGGACAGAATTCACCCCTCCACTTT.

CDR3 in amino acids: CASSRIPLRAPAKNIQYF. In DNA, the CDR3 is TGTGCCAGTAGTAGGATCCCCCTGCGTGCTCCAGCCAAAAACATTCAGTACTTC. The V call is TRBV19, the J call TRBJ2-4, with D uncertain. Germline CDR1 and CDR2: LNHDA and SQIVND (reference sequence). The CDR3 spans 18 residues. The V and J ends lost 4 bases and 0 bases respectively, with 19 bases between them.

This clone was found once. The rearrangement joins TRBV4-1 to TRBJ2-3; a possible D gene is TRBD1 (6 bases). CDR1 is MGHRA and CDR2 is YSYEKL in the germline V gene. Trimming cost V 2 bases and J 5 bases, with 20 bases left between them. CDR3 length: 17 residues. The CDR3 reads CASSQPLNKGDGDTQYF. The CDR3 DNA is TGCGCCAGCAGCCAACCACTGAATAAGGGGGACGGAGATACGCAGTATTTT.

This rearrangement joins TRBV9 to TRBJ1-2; weak D call: TRBD1 (6 bases). From germline, CDR1 is SGDLS and CDR2 YYNGEE. The V gene lost 0 bases and the J gene lost 6 bases, with 15 bases spanning the gap. The CDR3 loop spans 15 amino acids. CDR3 region: CASSVAGASGHGYTF. The CDR3 DNA follows: TGTGCCAGCAGCGTAGCGGGGGCGAGCGGGCATGGCTACACCTTC. The complete variable domain, with remaining parts taken from reference TRBV9 and TRBJ1-2, reads DSGVTQTPKHLITATGQRVTLRCSPRSGDLSVYWYQQSLDQGLQFLIQYYNGEERAKGNILERFSAQQFPDLHSELNLSSLELGDSALYFCASSVAGASGHGYTFGSGTRLTVV.

This sequence joins TRBV7-8 and TRBJ1-3, with TRBD1 matching 7 bases. After removal of 5 bases from V and 7 bases from J, the junction contained 20 bases not matched to a gene. This CDR3 comprises 18 residues. Looked up from germline, CDR1 is SGHVS and CDR2 is FQNEAQ. The CDR3 DNA follows: TGTGCCAGCAGCCATCACAACCGACAGGGTTTAACGCGGAACACCATATATTTT. Translation: CASSHHNRQGLTRNTIYF.

V and J are TRBV18 and TRBJ1-1; D is unclear. Trimming took 1 base from V and 1 from J, leaving 7 bases between them. Germline lookup yields CDR1 KGHSH and CDR2 LQKENI. This CDR3 comprises 14 residues. Written as DNA, the CDR3 is TGTGCCAGCTCACCACTCTCAGCGAACACTGAAGCTTTCTTT. Its protein is CASSPLSANTEAFF.

V and J are TRBV4-3 and TRBJ1-2; possibly TRBD1 for D (6 bases). V shed 4 bases and J shed 2 bases, with 17 bases lying between them. The CDR3 extends over 16 amino acids. Germline V gene lookup returns CDR1 LGHNA and CDR2 YSLEER. This CDR3 is CASSRLRGVGNYGYTF. In DNA, the CDR3 is TGCGCCAGCAGCCGCCTGAGGGGGGTAGGGAACTATGGCTACACCTTC.

The rearrangement uses TRBV6-1 and TRBJ1-1; D is possibly TRBD1 (6 bases). V dropped 8 bases and J dropped 1 base, with 11 bases sitting between them. This CDR3 contains 13 residues. CDR1 is MNHNS and CDR2 is SASEGT in the germline V gene. CDR3 amino acids: CASRQVTNTEAFF. DNA for the CDR3: TGTGCCAGCCGACAGGTGACGAACACTGAAGCTTTCTTT.

This clone showed up just once. The V and J genes are TRBV7-3 and TRBJ1-1; D is unclear. V was cut by 7 bases and J by 3 bases, with 12 bases left in between. The CDR3 covers 13 residues. Per the germline V gene, CDR1 is SGHTA and CDR2 is FQGTGA. CDR3 DNA sequence: TGTGCCAGCACGCAAACCCGGGACACTGAAGCTTTCTTT. It specifies CASTQTRDTEAFF.

The rearrangement uses TRBV11-2 and TRBJ2-7; the D gene is possibly TRBD2 (6 bases). Germline loops: CDR1 SGHAT, CDR2 FQNNGV. Trimming took 0 bases from V and 0 from J, leaving 9 bases between them. The CDR3 extends over 15 amino acids. Written as DNA, the CDR3 is TGTGCCAGCAGCTTAGATCGGGGGAGCTCCTACGAGCAGTACTTC. Translation: CASSLDRGSSYEQYF.

The J gene is TRBJ1-2, the V gene TRBV5-4, with D unclear. The CDR3 totals 13 residues. The germline V gene encodes CDR1 SGHNT and CDR2 YYREEE (reference sequence). V was clipped by 2 bases and J by 5 bases, with 10 bases between them. DNA of the CDR3: TGTGCCAGCAGCTTAGGAAGTCAATATGGCTACACCTTC. This codes for CASSLGSQYGYTF.

This chain joins TRBV6-1 and TRBJ1-1; D remains unclear. Germline values: CDR1 MNHNS, CDR2 SASEGT. The CDR3 spans 14 residues. V lost 3 bases, J lost 2 bases, and 10 bases lay in between. CDR3 nucleotides: TGTGCCAGCAGTGAGAATTGGGTTAACACTGAAGCTTTCTTT. Translation: CASSENWVNTEAFF.

CDR3 coding DNA: TGTGCCAGCAGTGCTCCGGTGAAGGGGGCCTACGAGCAGTACTTC. Its protein is CASSAPVKGAYEQYF. The gene calls are TRBV6-5 and TRBJ2-7, with a possible D match to TRBD1 (6 bases). The germline gives CDR1 MNHEY, CDR2 SVGAGI. CDR3 size: 15 residues. Trimming removed 5 bases at V and 2 bases at J, with 16 bases between.

The J gene is TRBJ2-3, the V gene TRBV30, with 9 bases aligning to TRBD2. The CDR3 is made up of 15 amino acids. Germline-derived CDR1 and CDR2 are GTSNPN and SVGIG (reference sequence). With V trimmed by 1 base and J by 2 bases, 4 bases remained unmatched. The CDR3 spells CAWSALAGTTDTQYF. CDR3 DNA sequence: TGTGCCTGGAGTGCCCTAGCGGGGACCACAGATACGCAGTATTTT.

This chain joins TRBV7-2 and TRBJ2-3; 14 bases are a match to TRBD2. In germline, CDR1 is SGHTA, CDR2 FQGNSA. V trimming: 3 bases; J trimming: 5 bases; junction bases outside the gene matches: 4. This CDR3 has 16 residues. The CDR3 loop reads CASSLLGLAGVDTQYF. DNA of the CDR3: TGTGCCAGCAGCTTGCTGGGACTAGCGGGAGTAGATACGCAGTATTTT.

The rearrangement links TRBV5-1 to TRBJ1-4, with D uncertain. The germline V gene has CDR1 SGHRS and CDR2 YFSETQ. The V and J ends lost 4 bases and 4 bases respectively, with 14 bases between them. This CDR3 spans 15 amino acids. CDR3 coding DNA: TGCGCCAGCAGCCCCCTCCGGGGATTTAATGAAAAACTGTTTTTT. Encoded protein: CASSPLRGFNEKLFF.

The J gene is TRBJ1-1, the V gene TRBV7-3; D gene ambiguous. Trimming pared 1 base from V and 0 bases from J, leaving 3 bases between. Germline CDR1 is SGHTA and CDR2 is FQGTGA. The CDR3 is made up of 13 amino acids. The CDR3 spells CASSLNVNTEAFF. The CDR3, as DNA: TGTGCCAGCAGCTTAAATGTGAACACTGAAGCTTTCTTT.

The chain combines TRBV30 with TRBJ1-1; no clear D. The CDR3 consists of 13 residues. The germline gives CDR1 GTSNPN, CDR2 SVGIG (reference sequence). V was clipped by 3 bases and J by 3 bases, with 11 bases between them. The CDR3 nucleotides are TGTGCCTGGAGATTGCTGAGGGACACTGAAGCTTTCTTT. Its translation is CAWRLLRDTEAFF.

The chain uses TRBV28 and TRBJ1-2; 9 bases map to TRBD1. J gave up 0 bases and V 5 bases, and 10 bases lay outside the gene matches. CDR1 and CDR2 (germline): MDHEN, SYDVKM. This CDR3 region has 17 residues. The CDR3 bases are TGTGCCAGCAGTCCGATATTGGGGACAGGGACTAACTATGGCTACACCTTC. Its translation is CASSPILGTGTNYGYTF.

The chain combines TRBV10-3 with TRBJ1-2, with a tentative D call TRBD1 (5 bases). Trimming took off 0 bases at V and 7 bases at J, with 12 bases between the two ends. The CDR3 totals 14 residues. Germline V CDR1 and CDR2: ENHRY, SYGVKD. The CDR3 region is CAISESIREGGYTF. For the CDR3, the DNA is TGTGCCATCAGTGAGTCGATCAGGGAGGGTGGCTACACCTTC.

This sequence joins TRBV11-1 and TRBJ2-3; D is unresolved. V lost 1 base and J lost 4, with 12 bases in between. The CDR3 totals 15 residues. Germline CDR1 and CDR2: SGHAT and FQDESV (reference sequence). The CDR3 DNA reads as TGTGCCAGCAGCTTAGGTACTCAAGGCCCAGATACGCAGTATTTT. This codes for CASSLGTQGPDTQYF.

The chain couples TRBV30 to TRBJ1-5; D might be TRBD1 (6 bases). Deletions cut 1 base from V and 4 bases from J, with 11 bases between. CDR1 GTSNPN and CDR2 SVGIG come from the germline V gene (reference sequence). The CDR3 is 14 amino acids. DNA of the CDR3: TGTGCCTGGAGTGCGCCGCAGGGGAATCAGCCCCAGCATTTT. This codes for CAWSAPQGNQPQHF.

This clone appeared a single time. The chain carries TRBV6-6 and TRBJ2-2; D is uncertain. The germline CDR1 and CDR2 sequences are MNHNY and SVGAGI (reference sequence). V lost 11 bases, J lost 1 base, and 14 bases lay in between. This CDR3 comprises 14 residues. CDR3 residues: CASEGRMNTGELFF. For the CDR3, the DNA is TGTGCCTCCGAAGGACGCATGAACACCGGGGAGCTGTTTTTT.

V gene TRBV10-3 combines with J gene TRBJ2-7, with 9 bases fitting TRBD1. Germline assignment: CDR1 ENHRY and CDR2 SYGVKD. The CDR3 spans 14 residues. The V segment lost 4 bases and the J segment 3 bases; nucleotides outside the gene matches: 4. The DNA for the CDR3 is TGTGCCATCAGTGTTAGGACAGGGGACTACGAGCAGTACTTC. Its protein is CAISVRTGDYEQYF.